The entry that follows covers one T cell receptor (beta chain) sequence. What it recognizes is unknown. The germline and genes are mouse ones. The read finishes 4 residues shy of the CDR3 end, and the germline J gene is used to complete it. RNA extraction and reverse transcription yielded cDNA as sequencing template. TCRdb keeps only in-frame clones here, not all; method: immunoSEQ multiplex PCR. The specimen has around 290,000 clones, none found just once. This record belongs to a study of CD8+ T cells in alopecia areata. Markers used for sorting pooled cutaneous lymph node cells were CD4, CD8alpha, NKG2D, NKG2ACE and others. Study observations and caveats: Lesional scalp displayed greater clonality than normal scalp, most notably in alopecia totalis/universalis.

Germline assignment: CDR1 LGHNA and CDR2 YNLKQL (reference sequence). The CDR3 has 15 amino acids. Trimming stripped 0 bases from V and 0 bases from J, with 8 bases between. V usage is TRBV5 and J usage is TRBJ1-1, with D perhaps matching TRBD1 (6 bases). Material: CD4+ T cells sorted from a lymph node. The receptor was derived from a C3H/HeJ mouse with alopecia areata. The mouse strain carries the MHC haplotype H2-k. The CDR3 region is CASSQEEGANTEVFF. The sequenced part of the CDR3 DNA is TGTGCCAGCAGCCAAGAGGAGGGGGCAAACACA.